This T cell receptor (beta chain) was documented in a study of cytomegalovirus exposure and HLA in healthy donors. Overall study results and limits: Researchers reported from a later analysis that most CMV-associated TCR beta chains appeared HLA-restricted.

In the case of this clone: Its target is unknown.

PCR was performed using 60 Vbeta and 13 Jbeta primers. TCRdb's table, derived via immunoSEQ multiplex PCR, lists solely in-frame clones and lacks some. The data show about 190,000 clones, approximately 86% seen once. The clonotype was recovered from a woman between 18 and 29 years old in good health and CMV-seronegative. Sequencing used PBMCs.

CDR3 sequence: CSIRSYNEQFF. DNA for the CDR3: TGTAGCATCCGATCCTACAATGAGCAGTTCTTC. The chain recombines TRBV28 with TRBJ2-1; D not certain. Germline CDR1 and CDR2: MDHEN and SYDVKM. This CDR3 is built from 11 residues.